The 2 T cell receptor beta chains below were found in one sample sequenced in a study of T cells after yellow fever vaccination. Using its own MiXCR run on the 5' RACE reads, TCRdb lists one record per CDR3 protein. The sample lists 400,000 to 450,000 distinct CDR3 sequences, 18% seen once, with 18% in the top ten. Sequences were derived from PBMCs, sampled before the yellow fever booster vaccination. These receptors were taken from a man younger than 30 who received the YFV17D yellow fever vaccine.

The gene calls are TRBV20-1 and TRBJ1-2; TRBD1 matches 7 bases. The CDR3 has 12 amino acids. The germline CDR1 and CDR2 sequences are DFQATT and SNEGSKA (reference sequence). CDR3 region: CRGEQGFVGYTF. The DNA for the CDR3 is TGCAGGGGGGAACAGGGGTTCGTTGGCTACACCTTC.

The chain joins TRBV30 to TRBJ2-7; D unclear. V was cut by 2 bases and J by 4 bases, with 6 bases left in between. The CDR3 totals 11 residues. The germline V gene encodes CDR1 GTSNPN and CDR2 SVGIG (reference sequence). The CDR3 loop is CAWSYLYEQYF. CDR3 DNA sequence: TGTGCCTGGAGTTACCTATACGAGCAGTACTTC.